This TCR beta chain was recorded in a study of OX40 agonist ivuxolimab in advanced cancers. The data were produced by immunoSEQ multiplex PCR, yet TCRdb's version contains in-frame clones alone and is incomplete. The table records tens of thousands of clones, more than 75% of them present only once. CDR3 length: 15 residues. CDR1 is MDHEN and CDR2 is SYDVKM in the germline V gene. The junction had 3 bases not matched to a gene; V was cut back by 3 bases and J by 4 bases. The sample in question was CD4+ or CD8+ T cells sorted from blood, obtained in a trial of the OX40 agonist ivuxolimab. The chain joins TRBV28 to TRBJ1-5; 10 bases align to TRBD1. The origin of this receptor is an adult with an advanced solid tumor such as melanoma, head and neck, liver or kidney cancer. CDR3 coding DNA: TGTGCCAGCAGTTTGTCGGGACAGGGGAATCAGCCCCAGCATTTT. Its translation: CASSLSGQGNQPQHF.